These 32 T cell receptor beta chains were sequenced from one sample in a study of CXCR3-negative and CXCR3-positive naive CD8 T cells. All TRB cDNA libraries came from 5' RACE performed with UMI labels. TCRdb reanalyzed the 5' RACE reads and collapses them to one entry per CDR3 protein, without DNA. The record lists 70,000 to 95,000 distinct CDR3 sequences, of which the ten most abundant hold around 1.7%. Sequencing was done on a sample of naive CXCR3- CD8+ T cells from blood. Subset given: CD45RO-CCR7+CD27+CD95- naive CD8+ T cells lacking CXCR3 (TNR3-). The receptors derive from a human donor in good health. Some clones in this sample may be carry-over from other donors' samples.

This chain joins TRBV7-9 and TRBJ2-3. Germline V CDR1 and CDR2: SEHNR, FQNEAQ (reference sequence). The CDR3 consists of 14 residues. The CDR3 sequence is CASSFTQDTDTQYF.

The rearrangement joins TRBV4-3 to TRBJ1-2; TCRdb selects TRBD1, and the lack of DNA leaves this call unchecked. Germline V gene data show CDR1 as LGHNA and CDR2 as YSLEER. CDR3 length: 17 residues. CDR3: CASSQDRGEGAMNGYTF.

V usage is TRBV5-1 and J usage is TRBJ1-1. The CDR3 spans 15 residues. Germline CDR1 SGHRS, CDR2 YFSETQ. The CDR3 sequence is CASSLRWSAGAEAFF.

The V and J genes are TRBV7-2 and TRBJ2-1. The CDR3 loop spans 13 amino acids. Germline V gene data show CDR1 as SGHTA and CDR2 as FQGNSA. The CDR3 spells CASSLDPSNEQFF.

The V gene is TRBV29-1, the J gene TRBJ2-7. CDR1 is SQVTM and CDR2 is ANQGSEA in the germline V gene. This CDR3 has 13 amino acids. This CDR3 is CSVEDREDYEQYF.

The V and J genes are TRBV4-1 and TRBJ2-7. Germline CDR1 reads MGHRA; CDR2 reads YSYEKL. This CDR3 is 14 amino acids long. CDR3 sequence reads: CASSPHYPSYEQYF.

CDR3 amino acids: CASSSALNTEAFF. The V gene is TRBV6-2 or TRBV6-3, the J gene TRBJ1-1. The CDR3 contains 13 residues. CDR1 is MNHEY and CDR2 is SVGEGT in the germline V gene.

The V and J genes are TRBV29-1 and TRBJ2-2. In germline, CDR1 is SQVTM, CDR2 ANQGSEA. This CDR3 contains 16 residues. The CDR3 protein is CSVEVPDSENTGELFF.

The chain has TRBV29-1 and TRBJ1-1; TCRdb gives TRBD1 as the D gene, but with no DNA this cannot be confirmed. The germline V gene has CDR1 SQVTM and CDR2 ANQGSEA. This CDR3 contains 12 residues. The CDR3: CSTPTQLKGAFF.

CDR3 amino acids: CASRLAGVGTGELFF. V is TRBV27 and J is TRBJ2-2; TCRdb picks TRBD2, but there is no DNA to check that call. Germline CDR1 MNHEY, CDR2 SMNVEV (reference sequence). The CDR3 runs to 15 residues.

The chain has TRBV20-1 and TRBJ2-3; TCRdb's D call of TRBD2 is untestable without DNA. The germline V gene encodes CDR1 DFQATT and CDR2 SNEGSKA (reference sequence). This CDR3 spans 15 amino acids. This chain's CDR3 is CSAEAISEGTDTQYF.

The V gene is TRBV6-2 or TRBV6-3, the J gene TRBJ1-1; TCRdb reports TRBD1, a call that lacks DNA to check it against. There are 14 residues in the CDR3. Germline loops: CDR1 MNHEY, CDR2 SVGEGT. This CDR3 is CASTLRGLWTEAFF.

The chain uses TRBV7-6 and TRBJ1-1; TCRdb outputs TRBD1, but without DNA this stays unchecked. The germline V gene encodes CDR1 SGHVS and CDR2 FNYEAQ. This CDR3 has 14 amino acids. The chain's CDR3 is CASSVGQGATEAFF.

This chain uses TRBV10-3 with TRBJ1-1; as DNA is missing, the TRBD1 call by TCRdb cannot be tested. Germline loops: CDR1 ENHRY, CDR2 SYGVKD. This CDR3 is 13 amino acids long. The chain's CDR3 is CAINDRGGTEAFF.

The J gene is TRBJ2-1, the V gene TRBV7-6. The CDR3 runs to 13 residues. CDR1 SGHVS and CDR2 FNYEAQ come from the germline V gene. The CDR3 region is CASSLSPNNEQFF.

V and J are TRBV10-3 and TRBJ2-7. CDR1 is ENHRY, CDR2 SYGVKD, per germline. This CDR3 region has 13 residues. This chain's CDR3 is CAIRAPSSYEQYF.

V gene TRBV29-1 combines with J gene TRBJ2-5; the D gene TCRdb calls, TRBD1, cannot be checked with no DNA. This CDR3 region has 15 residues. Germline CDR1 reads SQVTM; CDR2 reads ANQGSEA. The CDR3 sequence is CSVWDSPNYQETQYF.

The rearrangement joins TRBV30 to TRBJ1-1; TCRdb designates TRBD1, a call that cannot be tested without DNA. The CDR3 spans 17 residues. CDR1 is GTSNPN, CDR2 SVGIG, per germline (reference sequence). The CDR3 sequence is CAWSKGQGQSMSAEAFF.

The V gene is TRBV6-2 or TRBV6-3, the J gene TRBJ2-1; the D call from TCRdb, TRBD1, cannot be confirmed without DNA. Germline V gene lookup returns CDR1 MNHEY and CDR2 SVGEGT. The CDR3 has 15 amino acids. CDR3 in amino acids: CASSYIPGEDNEQFF.

The CDR3 sequence: CASSLPGTDNEQFF. The chain employs TRBV7-9 and TRBJ2-1; TCRdb calls TRBD1, which cannot be checked without DNA. The CDR3 loop spans 14 amino acids. Germline lookup yields CDR1 SEHNR and CDR2 FQNEAQ (reference sequence). Full variable domain (outside the CDR3, taken from reference TRBV7-9 and TRBJ2-1): DTGVSQNPRHKITKRGQNVTFRCDPISEHNRLYWYRQTLGQGPEFLTYFQNEAQLEKSRLLSDRFSAERPKGSFSTLEIQRTEQGDSAMYLCASSLPGTDNEQFFGPGTRLTVL.

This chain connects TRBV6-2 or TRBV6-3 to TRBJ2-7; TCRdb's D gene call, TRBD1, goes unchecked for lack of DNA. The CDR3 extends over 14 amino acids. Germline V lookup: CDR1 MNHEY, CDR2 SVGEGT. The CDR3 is CASSQTGGSDEQYF.

The CDR3 is CASSAYPTMGRGTEAFF. The chain joins TRBV28 to TRBJ1-1; the D gene TCRdb calls, TRBD1, cannot be checked with no DNA. Germline values: CDR1 MDHEN, CDR2 SYDVKM. This CDR3 region has 17 residues.

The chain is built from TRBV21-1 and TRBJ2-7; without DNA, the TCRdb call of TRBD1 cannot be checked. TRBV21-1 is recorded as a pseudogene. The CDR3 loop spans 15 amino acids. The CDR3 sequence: CASSIDGGRAYEQYF.

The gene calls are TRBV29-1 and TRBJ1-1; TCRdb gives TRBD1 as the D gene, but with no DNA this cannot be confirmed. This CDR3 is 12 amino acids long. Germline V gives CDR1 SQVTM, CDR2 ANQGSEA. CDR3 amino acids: CSVEGEGAEAFF. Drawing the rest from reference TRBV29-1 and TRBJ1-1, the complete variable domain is SAVISQKPSRDICQRGTSLTIQCQVDSQVTMMFWYRQQPGQSLTLIATANQGSEATYESGFVIDKFPISRPNLTFSTLTVSNMSPEDSSIYLCSVEGEGAEAFFGQGTRLTVV.

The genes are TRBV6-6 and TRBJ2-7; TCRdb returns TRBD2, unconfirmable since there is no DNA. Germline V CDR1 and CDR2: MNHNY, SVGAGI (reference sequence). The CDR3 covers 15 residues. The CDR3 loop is CASSQLAGGTYEQYF.

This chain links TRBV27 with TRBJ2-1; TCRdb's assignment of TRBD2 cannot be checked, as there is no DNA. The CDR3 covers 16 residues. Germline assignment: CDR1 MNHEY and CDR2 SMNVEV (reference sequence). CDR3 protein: CASSGRASGRVYEQFF.

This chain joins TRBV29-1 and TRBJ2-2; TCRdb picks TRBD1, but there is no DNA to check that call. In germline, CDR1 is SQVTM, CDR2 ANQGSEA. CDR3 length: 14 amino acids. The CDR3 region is CSVDRGGNTGELFF.

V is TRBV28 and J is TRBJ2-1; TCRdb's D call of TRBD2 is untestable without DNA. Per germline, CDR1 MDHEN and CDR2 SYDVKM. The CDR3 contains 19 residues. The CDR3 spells CASSFPLRGLAGAYNEQFF.

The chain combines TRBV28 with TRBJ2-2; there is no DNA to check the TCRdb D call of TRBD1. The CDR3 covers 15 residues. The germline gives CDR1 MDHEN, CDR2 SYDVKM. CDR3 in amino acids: CASSSSDSNTGELFF.

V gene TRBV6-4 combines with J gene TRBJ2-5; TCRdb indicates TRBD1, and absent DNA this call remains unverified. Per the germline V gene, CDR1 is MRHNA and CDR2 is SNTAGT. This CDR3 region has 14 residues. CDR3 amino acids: CASSERRGEETQYF.

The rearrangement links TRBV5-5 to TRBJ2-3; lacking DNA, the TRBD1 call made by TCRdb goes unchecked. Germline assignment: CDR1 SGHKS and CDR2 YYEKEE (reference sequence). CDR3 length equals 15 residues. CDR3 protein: CASSPGQAATDTQYF.

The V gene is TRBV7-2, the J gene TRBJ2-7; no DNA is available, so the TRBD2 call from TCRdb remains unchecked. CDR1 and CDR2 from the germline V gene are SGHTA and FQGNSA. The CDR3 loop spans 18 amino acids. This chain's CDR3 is CASSLEDQTAFGTYEQYF. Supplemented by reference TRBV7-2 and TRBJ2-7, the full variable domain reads GAGVSQSPSNKVTEKGKDVELRCDPISGHTALYWYRQSLGQGLEFLIYFQGNSAPDKSGLPSDRFSAERTGGSVSTLTIQRTQQEDSAVYLCASSLEDQTAFGTYEQYFGPGTRLTVT.